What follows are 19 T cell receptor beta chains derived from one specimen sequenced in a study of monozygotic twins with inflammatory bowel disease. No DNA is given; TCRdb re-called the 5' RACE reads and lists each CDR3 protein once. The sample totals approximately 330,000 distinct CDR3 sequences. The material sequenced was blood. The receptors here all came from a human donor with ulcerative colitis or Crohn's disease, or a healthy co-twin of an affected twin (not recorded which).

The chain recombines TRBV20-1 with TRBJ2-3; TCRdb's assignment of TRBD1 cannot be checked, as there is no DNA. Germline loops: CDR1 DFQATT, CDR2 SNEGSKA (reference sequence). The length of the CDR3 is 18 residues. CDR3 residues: CSVTGPRDPSVYTDTQYF.

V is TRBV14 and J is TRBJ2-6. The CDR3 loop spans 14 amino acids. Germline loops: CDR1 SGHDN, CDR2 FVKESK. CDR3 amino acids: CASRGDSGANVLTF.

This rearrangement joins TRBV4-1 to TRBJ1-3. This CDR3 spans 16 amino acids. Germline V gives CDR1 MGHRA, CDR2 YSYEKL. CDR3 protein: CASSQDGTSVGNTIYF.

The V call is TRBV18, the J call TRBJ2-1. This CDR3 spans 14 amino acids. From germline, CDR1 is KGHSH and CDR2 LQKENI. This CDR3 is CASSRMDGGNEQFF.

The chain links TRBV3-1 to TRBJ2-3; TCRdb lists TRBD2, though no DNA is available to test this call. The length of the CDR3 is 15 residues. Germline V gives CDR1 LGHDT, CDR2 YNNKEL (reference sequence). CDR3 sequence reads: CASSPRWGEADTQYF.

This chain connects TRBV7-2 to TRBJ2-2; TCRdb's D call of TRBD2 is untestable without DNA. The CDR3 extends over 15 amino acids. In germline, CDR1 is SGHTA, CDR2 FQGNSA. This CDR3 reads CASSLGLAATGELFF.

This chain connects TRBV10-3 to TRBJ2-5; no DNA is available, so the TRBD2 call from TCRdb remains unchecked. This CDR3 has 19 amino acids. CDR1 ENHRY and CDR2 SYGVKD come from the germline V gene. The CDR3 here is CAISEDQGLAGVFKETQYF.

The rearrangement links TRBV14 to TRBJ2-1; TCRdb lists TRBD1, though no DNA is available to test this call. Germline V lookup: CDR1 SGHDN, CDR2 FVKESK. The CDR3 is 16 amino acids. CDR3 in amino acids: CASSPTPPTGLDEQFF. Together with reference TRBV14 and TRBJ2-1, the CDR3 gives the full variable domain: EAGVTQFPSHSVIEKGQTVTLRCDPISGHDNLYWYRRVMGKEIKFLLHFVKESKQDESGMPNNRFLAERTGGTYSTLKVQPAELEDSGVYFCASSPTPPTGLDEQFFGPGTRLTVL.

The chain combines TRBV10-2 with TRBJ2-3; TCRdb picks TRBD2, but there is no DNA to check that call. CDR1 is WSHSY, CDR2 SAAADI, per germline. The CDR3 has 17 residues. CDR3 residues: CASTLWTSGGLTDTQYF.

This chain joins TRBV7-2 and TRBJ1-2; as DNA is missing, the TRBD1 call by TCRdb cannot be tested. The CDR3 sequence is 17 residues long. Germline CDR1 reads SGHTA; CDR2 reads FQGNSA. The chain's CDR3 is CASSLVTSSGFDYGYTF. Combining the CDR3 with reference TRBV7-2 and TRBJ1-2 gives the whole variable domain GAGVSQSPSNKVTEKGKDVELRCDPISGHTALYWYRQSLGQGLEFLIYFQGNSAPDKSGLPSDRFSAERTGGSVSTLTIQRTQQEDSAVYLCASSLVTSSGFDYGYTFGSGTRLTVV.

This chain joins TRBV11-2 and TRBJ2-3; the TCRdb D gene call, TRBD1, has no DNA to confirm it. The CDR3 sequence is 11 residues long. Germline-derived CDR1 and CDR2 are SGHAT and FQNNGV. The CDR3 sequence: CASIRQGTQYF.

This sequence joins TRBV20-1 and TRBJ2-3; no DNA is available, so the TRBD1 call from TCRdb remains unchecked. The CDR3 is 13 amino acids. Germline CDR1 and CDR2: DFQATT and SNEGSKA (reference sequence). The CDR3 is CSARDRSGTTQYF.

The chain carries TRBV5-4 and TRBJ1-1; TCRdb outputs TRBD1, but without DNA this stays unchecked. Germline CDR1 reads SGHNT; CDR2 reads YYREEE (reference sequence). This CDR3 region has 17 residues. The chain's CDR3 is CASSLVNNRGSLTEAFF. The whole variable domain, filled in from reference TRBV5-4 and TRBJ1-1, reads ETGVTQSPTHLIKTRGQQVTLRCSSQSGHNTVSWYQQALGQGPQFIFQYYREEENGRGNFPPRFSGLQFPNYSSELNVNALELDDSALYLCASSLVNNRGSLTEAFFGQGTRLTVV.

CDR3 protein: CASSLTGLHNEQFF. This sequence joins TRBV3-1 and TRBJ2-1; TCRdb picks TRBD2, but there is no DNA to check that call. Germline V gene lookup returns CDR1 LGHDT and CDR2 YNNKEL (reference sequence). The CDR3 sequence is 14 residues long.

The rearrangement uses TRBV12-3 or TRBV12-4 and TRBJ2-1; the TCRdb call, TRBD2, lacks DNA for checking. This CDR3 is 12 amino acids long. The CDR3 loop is CASRGEVGEQFF.

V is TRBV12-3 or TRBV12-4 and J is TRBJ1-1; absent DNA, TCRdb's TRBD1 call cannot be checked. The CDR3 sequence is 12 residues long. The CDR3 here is CASSLGVIEAFF.

CDR3 protein: CSASDSQETQYF. This sequence joins TRBV20-1 and TRBJ2-5. Germline V CDR1 and CDR2: DFQATT, SNEGSKA (reference sequence). The CDR3 length is 12 residues.

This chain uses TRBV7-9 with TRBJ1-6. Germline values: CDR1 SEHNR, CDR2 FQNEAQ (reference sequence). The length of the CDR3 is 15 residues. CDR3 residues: CASSLGSDSNSPLHF. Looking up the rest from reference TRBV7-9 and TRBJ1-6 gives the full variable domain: DTGVSQNPRHKITKRGQNVTFRCDPISEHNRLYWYRQTLGQGPEFLTYFQNEAQLEKSRLLSDRFSAERPKGSFSTLEIQRTEQGDSAMYLCASSLGSDSNSPLHFGNGTRLTVT.

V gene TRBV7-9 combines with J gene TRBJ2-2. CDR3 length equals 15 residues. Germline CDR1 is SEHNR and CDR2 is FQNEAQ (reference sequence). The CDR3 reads CASSPRDGYTGELFF.